The 8 T cell receptor beta chains below all came from one sample that was sequenced in a study of beta chain features in type 1 diabetes. General study results and limits: Among patients with Type 1 diabetes, TCRB CDR3s were moderately but significantly shorter in every one of the four CD4+ subsets.

Expressed TCRB transcripts were sequenced because the isolated RNA had all been reverse transcribed beforehand. Sequencing was performed with immunoSEQ multiplex PCR; in TCRdb, only in-frame clones are kept and a portion is missing. Of 500,000 to 800,000 clones listed, around 11% are singletons. Their antigens are not known. Material for sequencing was naive CD4+ T cells from blood. Every receptor here comes from a man aged 25 to 40 with type 1 diabetes.

J is TRBJ2-1 and V is TRBV18, with unresolved D. Deletions cut 2 bases from V and 8 bases from J, with 10 bases between. The CDR3 contains 13 residues. Germline V CDR1 and CDR2: KGHSH, LQKENI. Here the CDR3 DNA reads TGTGCCAGCTCACCAATAGGCGCGGATGAGCAGTTCTTC. This encodes CASSPIGADEQFF.

This clone appeared a few times. V is TRBV4-1 and J is TRBJ1-2; TRBD1 is a possible D gene (5 bases). The CDR3 totals 14 residues. Trimming removed 4 bases from V and 4 bases from J, with 13 bases in between. CDR1 is MGHRA and CDR2 is YSYEKL in the germline V gene. CDR3 DNA sequence: TGCGCCAGCAGCCGAGAGACAGAGGGCTATGGCTACACCTTC. This codes for CASSRETEGYGYTF.

The CDR3 reads CASSQEGQGLWEQYF. DNA of the CDR3: TGTGCCAGCAGCCAAGAGGGACAGGGATTGTGGGAGCAGTACTTC. The chain employs TRBV4-2 and TRBJ2-7; TRBD1 aligns across 9 bases. This CDR3 has 15 amino acids. V gave up 0 bases and J gave up 7 bases; unmatched junction bases: 7. CDR1 LGHNA and CDR2 YNFKEQ come from the germline V gene.

This rearrangement joins TRBV28 to TRBJ2-1; tentative D call: TRBD1 (6 bases). This CDR3 is built from 14 residues. V dropped 5 bases and J dropped 6 bases, with 14 bases sitting between them. Germline V lookup: CDR1 MDHEN, CDR2 SYDVKM. The CDR3 DNA reads as TGTGCCAGCAGTACCGGGACACCTCTCAATGAGCAGTTCTTC. This encodes CASSTGTPLNEQFF.

The rearrangement uses TRBV10-3 and TRBJ2-3, with 9 bases identical to TRBD1. CDR1 is ENHRY and CDR2 is SYGVKD in the germline V gene. This CDR3 contains 17 residues. V was clipped by 6 bases and J by 4 bases; unmatched bases: 14. CDR3 sequence: CAIRGHEGQGLPDTQYF. The CDR3 coding sequence is TGTGCCATCAGGGGCCACGAGGGACAGGGTTTGCCAGATACGCAGTATTTT.

There are a few counts of this clone. CDR3 bases: TGTGCCAGCAGCTTATCCCAGGGGAACAATCAGCCCCAGCATTTT. This sequence encodes CASSLSQGNNQPQHF. This chain links TRBV11-2 with TRBJ1-5; TRBD1 might be the D (6 bases). Germline CDR1 is SGHAT and CDR2 is FQNNGV. Trimming removed 2 bases from V and 3 bases from J, with 11 bases in between. The CDR3 consists of 15 residues.

This chain joins TRBV10-3 and TRBJ1-1, with a weak D call TRBD1 (6 bases). Germline CDR1 ENHRY, CDR2 SYGVKD. Trimming stripped 6 bases from V and 4 bases from J, with 15 bases between. The length of the CDR3 is 14 residues. The CDR3 protein is CAIRSGGDGTEAFF. The CDR3 nucleotides read TGTGCCATCAGGAGCGGGGGCGACGGCACTGAAGCTTTCTTT.

V usage is TRBV20-1 and J usage is TRBJ2-3; no definite D call. V was clipped by 7 bases and J by 4 bases, with 6 bases between them. This CDR3 contains 10 residues. CDR1 and CDR2 from the germline V gene are DFQATT and SNEGSKA (reference sequence). CDR3 bases: TGCAGTGTAGGTGCAGATACGCAGTATTTT. Its protein product is CSVGADTQYF.